These 15 T cell receptor beta chains were all obtained from the same sample, sequenced in a study of tumor-infiltrating lymphocytes in primary liver carcinoma. Alongside blood RNA obtained from unsorted whole blood, germline DNA was also extracted. TCR beta cDNA was made from approximately 500 ng total RNA with a constant-region primer. Sequencing libraries for TCR beta derived from three nested multiplex PCR rounds that used slightly modified ARM-PCR. TRBV1-TRBV30 forward and Cbeta reverse primers drove the first two approximately 10-cycle rounds. TCRdb independently ran MiXCR on the multiplex PCR reads; one entry per CDR3 protein. The table lists about 210,000 distinct CDR3 sequences, roughly 61% of them singletons. Specimen: peripheral blood. The receptors shown here come from a woman aged 60 to 75 with primary liver carcinoma and hepatitis B virus infection.

Turning to this clonotype: This may arise from a read error, as a much more abundant clone is one base away. This sequence joins TRBV5-1 and TRBJ2-2; 7 nucleotides match TRBD2. The length of the CDR3 is 16 residues. Germline lookup yields CDR1 SGHRS and CDR2 YFSETQ. The CDR3 region has the DNA TGCGCCAGCAGCCCCTTGGCGGGAGCGAACACCGGGGTGCTGTTTTTT. Its translation is CASSPLAGANTGVLFF.

To note about this clonotype: Since the CDR3 does not end with the conserved phenylalanine or tryptophan, this likely comes from a read error. The DNA is left out, because the CDR3 cannot be placed on it with certainty; the CDR3 is given as TCRdb lists it. The chain joins TRBV11-2 to TRBJ1-1. Germline CDR1 reads SGHAT; CDR2 reads FQNNGV. From its first to its last residue, the CDR3 has 14 amino acids. CDR3 in amino acids: CASSATVGNTEVFL.

On this clonotype: A read error is possible here, since a much larger clone lies one base away. The genes are TRBV28 and TRBJ2-7; D is possibly TRBD1 (5 bases). The CDR3 is 15 residues long. Germline V CDR1 and CDR2: MDHEN, SYDVKM. V was cut by 6 bases and J by 3 bases, with 18 bases left in between. The CDR3 DNA sequence: TGTGCCAGCAGCAAACCGGCCCGACAGATCTACGAGCAGTACTTC. Amino acids: CASSKPARQIYEQYF.

Turning to this clonotype: One junction end does not reproduce the germline sequence, and a read error may be involved. The J gene is TRBJ2-2, the V gene TRBV11-3; D unresolved. Germline V gene data show CDR1 as SGHNT and CDR2 as YENEEA. CDR3 length: 14 residues. The CDR3 spells CTSSPVGTTGELFF. The CDR3 nucleotides are TGTACCAGCAGCCCCGTAGGAACCACCGGGGAGCTGTTTTTT.

The genes are TRBV11-1 and TRBJ2-1; the D gene is possibly TRBD1 (5 bases). The germline V gene encodes CDR1 SGHAT and CDR2 FQDESV (reference sequence). The V and J ends lost 7 bases and 6 bases respectively, with 19 bases between them. This CDR3 contains 15 residues. DNA of the CDR3: TGTGCCAGCACCCGTAGACAGCCTACGATCAATGAGCAGTTCTTC. Its protein is CASTRRQPTINEQFF.

The chain combines TRBV11-2 with TRBJ2-7; 12 bases fit TRBD2. The length of the CDR3 is 17 residues. The germline CDR1 and CDR2 sequences are SGHAT and FQNNGV. The ends lost 9 bases at V and 6 bases at J; junction bases unmatched: 18. The CDR3, as DNA: TGTGCCAGAAGCCAAGTAGGAGGACTAGCGGGATCGGGCGAGCAGTACTTC. Translated, it gives CARSQVGGLAGSGEQYF.

This clonotype has only a few counts. The gene calls are TRBV7-8 and TRBJ2-1, with 13 bases matching TRBD2. Germline CDR1 reads SGHVS; CDR2 reads FQNEAQ. The CDR3 spans 21 residues. The trim removed 1 base at V and 0 bases at J, leaving 12 bases unmatched. In DNA form, the CDR3 reads TGTGCCAGCAGCTTAGTATTTCGACTAGCGGGAGGTCTGAGCTCCTACAATGAGCAGTTCTTC. Encoded protein: CASSLVFRLAGGLSSYNEQFF.

In regard to this clonotype: The junction departs from the called germline gene at one end, perhaps through a read error. The rearrangement joins TRBV10-1 to TRBJ2-1; D might be TRBD1 (6 bases). There are 14 residues in the CDR3. From germline, CDR1 is WNHNN and CDR2 SYGVQD (reference sequence). CDR3 region: CASSEGVSYSEQFF. The CDR3 region has the DNA TGTGCCAGCAGTGAGGGGGTCTCCTACAGTGAGCAGTTCTTC.

This clonotype showed up many times. J is TRBJ2-3 and V is TRBV12-3 or TRBV12-4, with 7 bases aligning to TRBD2. J was trimmed by 3 bases and V by 5 bases; bases with no gene match: 11. This CDR3 spans 16 amino acids. The CDR3 spells CASSPVWRGGTDTQYF. CDR3 DNA: TGTGCCAGCAGTCCGGTCTGGCGGGGAGGGACAGATACGCAGTATTTT.

The J gene is TRBJ1-1, the V gene TRBV5-6, with 10 bases aligning to TRBD1. The ends lost 3 bases at V and 4 bases at J; junction bases unmatched: 3. CDR1 is SGHDT, CDR2 YYEEEE, per germline. The CDR3 has 14 amino acids. CDR3 DNA sequence: TGTGCCAGCAGCTCCGGACAGGGGGTCACTGAAGCTTTCTTT. Amino acid sequence: CASSSGQGVTEAFF.

Note on this clonotype: A clone one base away is much larger, so this may be a read error. The chain recombines TRBV28 with TRBJ2-7; 9 bases fit TRBD2. There are 14 residues in the CDR3. The V gene's germline CDR1 is MDHEN and CDR2 SYDVKM. CDR3 bases: TGTGTCAGCACCAATAGCGGGAGTTTCGACGAGCAGTACTTC. Protein product: CVSTNSGSFDEQYF.

In regard to this clonotype: Being one base from a much bigger clone, this may be a read error. The chain links TRBV12-3 or TRBV12-4 to TRBJ1-5, with D perhaps TRBD1 (6 bases). The CDR3 is 16 amino acids. The ends were cut back, 5 bases at V and 6 bases at J, with 20 bases in the middle. For the CDR3, the DNA is TGTGCCAGCAGTCCCGGGACACGGTTAAAGGGTCAGCCCCAGCATTTT. Translating it yields CASSPGTRLKGQPQHF.

A single count supports this clonotype. With a much larger clone just one base away, this may be a read error. The chain has TRBV6-2 or TRBV6-3 and TRBJ2-4; D is perhaps TRBD2 (6 bases). This CDR3 comprises 15 residues. Looked up from germline, CDR1 is MNHEY and CDR2 is SVGEGT. The CDR3 coding sequence is TGTACCAGCAGTTTGGGACTCCTAGCCAAAAACATTCAGTACTTC. This encodes CTSSLGLLAKNIQYF.

The chain has TRBV5-5 and TRBJ1-5; the D gene is possibly TRBD1 (5 bases). Trimming pared 0 bases from V and 7 bases from J, leaving 14 bases between. CDR3 length: 15 amino acids. CDR1 and CDR2 from the germline V gene are SGHKS and YYEKEE (reference sequence). The CDR3: CASSLVGDEEQPQHF. The CDR3 DNA reads TGTGCCAGCAGCTTGGTAGGGGATGAGGAGCAGCCCCAGCATTTT.

Ten or more counts support this clonotype. The V and J genes are TRBV29-1 and TRBJ2-4; D possibly corresponds to TRBD2 (7 bases). CDR3 length equals 14 residues. Germline CDR1 SQVTM, CDR2 ANQGSEA. V lost 3 bases and J lost 8, with 17 bases in between. The CDR3 region is CSVEGGAGVDIQYF. The CDR3 region has the DNA TGCAGCGTTGAGGGAGGGGCAGGGGTTGACATTCAGTACTTC.